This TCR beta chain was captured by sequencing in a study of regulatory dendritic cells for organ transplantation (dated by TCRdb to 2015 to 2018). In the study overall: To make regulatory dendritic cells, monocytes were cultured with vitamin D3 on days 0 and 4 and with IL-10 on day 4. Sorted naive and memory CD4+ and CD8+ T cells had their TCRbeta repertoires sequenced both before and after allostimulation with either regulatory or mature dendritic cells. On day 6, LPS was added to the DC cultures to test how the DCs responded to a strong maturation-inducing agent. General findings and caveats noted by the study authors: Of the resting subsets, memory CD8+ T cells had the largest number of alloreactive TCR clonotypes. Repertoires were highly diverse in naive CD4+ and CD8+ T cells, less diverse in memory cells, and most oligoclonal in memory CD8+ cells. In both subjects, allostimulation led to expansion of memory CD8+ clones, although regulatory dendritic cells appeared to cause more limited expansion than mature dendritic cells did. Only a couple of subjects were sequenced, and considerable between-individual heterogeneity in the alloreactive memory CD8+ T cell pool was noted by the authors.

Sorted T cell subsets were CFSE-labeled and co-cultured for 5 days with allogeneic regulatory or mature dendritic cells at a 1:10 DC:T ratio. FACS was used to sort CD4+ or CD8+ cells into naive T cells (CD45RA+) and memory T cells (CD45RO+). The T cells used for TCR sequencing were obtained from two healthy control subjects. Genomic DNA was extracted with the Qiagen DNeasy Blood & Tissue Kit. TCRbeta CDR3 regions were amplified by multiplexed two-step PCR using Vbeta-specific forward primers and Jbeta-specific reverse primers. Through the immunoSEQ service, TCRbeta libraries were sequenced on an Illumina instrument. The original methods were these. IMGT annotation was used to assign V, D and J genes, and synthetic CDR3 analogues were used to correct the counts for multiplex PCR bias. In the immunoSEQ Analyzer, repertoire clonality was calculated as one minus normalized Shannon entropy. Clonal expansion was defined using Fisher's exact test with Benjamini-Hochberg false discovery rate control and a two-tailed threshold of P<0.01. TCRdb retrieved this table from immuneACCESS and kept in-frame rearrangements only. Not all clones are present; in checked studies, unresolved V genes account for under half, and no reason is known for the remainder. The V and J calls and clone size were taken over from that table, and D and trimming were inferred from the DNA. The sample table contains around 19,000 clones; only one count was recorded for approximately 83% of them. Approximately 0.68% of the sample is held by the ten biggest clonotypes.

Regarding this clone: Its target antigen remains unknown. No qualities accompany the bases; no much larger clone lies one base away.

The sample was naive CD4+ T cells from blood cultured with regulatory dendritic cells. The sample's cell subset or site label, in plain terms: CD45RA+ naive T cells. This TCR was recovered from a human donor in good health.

The CDR3 region reads CASGAAGVSDEQFF. The sequenced DNA is TGCGCCAGCGGAGCAGCGGGAGTATCGGATGAGCAGTTCTTC. The chain employs TRBV10-2 and TRBJ2-1; 8 of the junction bases match TRBD2. The junction shows trimming of 8 bases on V and 8 bases on J, and the gene matches do not reach 11 bases of it. Via the germline V gene, CDR1 is WSHSY and CDR2 SAAADI. The CDR3 runs 14 amino acids, cysteine and phenylalanine included. Solely the CDR3 DNA is kept, with 42 bases framed from the first base.